This T cell receptor beta chain was documented in a study of cytomegalovirus exposure and HLA in healthy donors. Across the study: Of approximately 400 genotyped donors, about 80% clustered with self-reported Caucasian donors.

The PCR used 60 Vbeta and 13 Jbeta primers. The protocol was immunoSEQ multiplex PCR, while the TCRdb copy is restricted to in-frame clones and leaves out a portion. The sample consists of 150,000 to 200,000 clones, about 76% of them appearing once. This CDR3 contains 14 residues. Trimming stripped 3 bases from V and 5 bases from J, with 11 bases between. The germline CDR1 and CDR2 sequences are SGDLS and YYNGEE. The chain combines TRBV9 with TRBJ2-2; D possibly corresponds to TRBD1 (5 bases). The sequenced material came from PBMCs. This receptor was identified in a middle-aged woman in good health and CMV-seropositive. The CDR3, as DNA: TGTGCCAGCAGCGCGCCCAAGGGGACCGGGGAGCTGTTTTTT. Encoded protein: CASSAPKGTGELFF. Drawing the rest from reference TRBV9 and TRBJ2-2, the complete variable domain is DSGVTQTPKHLITATGQRVTLRCSPRSGDLSVYWYQQSLDQGLQFLIQYYNGEERAKGNILERFSAQQFPDLHSELNLSSLELGDSALYFCASSAPKGTGELFFGEGSRLTVL.